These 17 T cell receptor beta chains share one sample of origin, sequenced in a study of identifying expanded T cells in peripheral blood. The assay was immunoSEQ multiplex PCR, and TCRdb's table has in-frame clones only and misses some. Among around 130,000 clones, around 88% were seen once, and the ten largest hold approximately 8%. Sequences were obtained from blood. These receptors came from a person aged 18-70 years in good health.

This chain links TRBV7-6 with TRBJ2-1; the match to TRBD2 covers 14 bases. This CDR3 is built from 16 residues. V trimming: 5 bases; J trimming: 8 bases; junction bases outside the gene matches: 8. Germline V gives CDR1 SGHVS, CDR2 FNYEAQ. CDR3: CASSPRLAGGGYEQFF. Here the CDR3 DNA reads TGTGCCAGCAGCCCAAGACTAGCGGGAGGGGGCTATGAGCAGTTCTTC.

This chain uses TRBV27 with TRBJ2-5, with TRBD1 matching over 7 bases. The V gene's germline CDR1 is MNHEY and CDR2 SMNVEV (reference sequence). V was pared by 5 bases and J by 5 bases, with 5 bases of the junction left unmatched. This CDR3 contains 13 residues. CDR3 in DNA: TGTGCCAGCAGTACGACAGGGTGGGAGACCCAGTACTTC. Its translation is CASSTTGWETQYF.

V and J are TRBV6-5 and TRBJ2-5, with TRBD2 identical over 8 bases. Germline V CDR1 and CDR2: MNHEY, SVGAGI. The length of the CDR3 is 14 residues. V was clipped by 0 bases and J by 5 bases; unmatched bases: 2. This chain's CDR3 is CASSYSGLVETQYF. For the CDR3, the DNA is TGTGCCAGCAGTTACTCGGGACTAGTCGAGACCCAGTACTTC.

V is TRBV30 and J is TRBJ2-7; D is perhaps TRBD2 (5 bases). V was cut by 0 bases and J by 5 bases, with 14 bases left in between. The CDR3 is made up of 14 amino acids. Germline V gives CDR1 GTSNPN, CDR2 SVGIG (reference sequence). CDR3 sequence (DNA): TGTGCCTGGAGTGTACGGGGTAGGATCAACGAGCAGTACTTC. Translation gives CAWSVRGRINEQYF.

This chain's CDR3 is CAISESGTGELFF. In DNA, the CDR3 is TGTGCCATCAGTGAGTCCGGAACCGGGGAGCTGTTTTTT. The V call is TRBV10-3, the J call TRBJ2-2, with D hard to call. Germline V gene lookup returns CDR1 ENHRY and CDR2 SYGVKD. This CDR3 contains 13 residues. Trimming took off 0 bases at V and 5 bases at J, with 4 bases between the two ends.

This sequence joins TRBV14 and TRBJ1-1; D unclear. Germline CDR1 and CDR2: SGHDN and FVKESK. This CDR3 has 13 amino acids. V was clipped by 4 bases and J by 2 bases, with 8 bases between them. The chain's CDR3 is CASSPLTNTEAFF. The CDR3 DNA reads TGTGCCAGCAGCCCTTTGACCAACACTGAAGCTTTCTTT.

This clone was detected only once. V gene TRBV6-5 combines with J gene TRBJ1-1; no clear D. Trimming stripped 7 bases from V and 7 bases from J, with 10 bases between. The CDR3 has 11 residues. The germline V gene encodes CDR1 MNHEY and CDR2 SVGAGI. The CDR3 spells CASMPVIEAFF. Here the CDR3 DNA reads TGTGCCAGCATGCCCGTGATTGAAGCTTTCTTT.

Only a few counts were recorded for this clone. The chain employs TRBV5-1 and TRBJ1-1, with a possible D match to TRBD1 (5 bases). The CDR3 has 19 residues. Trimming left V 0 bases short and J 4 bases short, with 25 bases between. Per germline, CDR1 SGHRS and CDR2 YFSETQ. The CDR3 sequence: CASSLGLRDLSSRGTEAFF. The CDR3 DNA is TGCGCCAGCAGCTTGGGCCTCCGGGACCTCTCATCTCGGGGCACTGAAGCTTTCTTT.

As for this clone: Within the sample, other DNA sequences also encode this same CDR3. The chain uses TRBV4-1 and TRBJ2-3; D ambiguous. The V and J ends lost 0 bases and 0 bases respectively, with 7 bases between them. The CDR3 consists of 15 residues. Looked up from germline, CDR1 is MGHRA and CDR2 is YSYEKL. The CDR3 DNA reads TGCGCCAGCAGCCAAGAGGAGTTGAGCACAGATACGCAGTATTTT. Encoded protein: CASSQEELSTDTQYF.

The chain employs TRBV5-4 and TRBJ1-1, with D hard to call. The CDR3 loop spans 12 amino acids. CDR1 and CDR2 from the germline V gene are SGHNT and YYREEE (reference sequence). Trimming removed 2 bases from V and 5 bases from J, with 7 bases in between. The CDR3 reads CASSFGATEAFF. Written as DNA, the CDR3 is TGTGCCAGCAGCTTCGGAGCGACTGAAGCTTTCTTT.

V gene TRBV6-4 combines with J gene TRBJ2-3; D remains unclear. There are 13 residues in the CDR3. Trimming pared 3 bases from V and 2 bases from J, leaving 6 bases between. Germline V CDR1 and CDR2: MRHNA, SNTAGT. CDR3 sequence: CASSEGYTDTQYF. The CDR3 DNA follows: TGTGCCAGCAGTGAGGGCTACACAGATACGCAGTATTTT.

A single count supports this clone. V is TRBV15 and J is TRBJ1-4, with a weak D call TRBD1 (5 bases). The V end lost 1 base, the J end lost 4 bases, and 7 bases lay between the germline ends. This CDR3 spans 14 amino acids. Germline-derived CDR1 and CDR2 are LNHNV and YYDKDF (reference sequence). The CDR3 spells CATSRVQVNEKLFF. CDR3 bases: TGTGCCACCAGCAGAGTACAGGTTAATGAAAAACTGTTTTTT.

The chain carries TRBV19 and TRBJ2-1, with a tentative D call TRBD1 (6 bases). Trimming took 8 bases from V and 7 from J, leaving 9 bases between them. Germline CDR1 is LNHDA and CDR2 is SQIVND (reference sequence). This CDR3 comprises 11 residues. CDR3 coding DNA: TGTGCCAGTGGAAGGGGGAATGAGCAGTTCTTC. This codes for CASGRGNEQFF.

In nucleotides, the CDR3 is TGTGCCAGCAGTTTATCTCGGCTAGCGGGCCGCATTTCCTACGAGCAGTACTTC. Encoded protein: CASSLSRLAGRISYEQYF. This chain joins TRBV27 and TRBJ2-7; 8 bases align to TRBD2. Looked up from germline, CDR1 is MNHEY and CDR2 is SMNVEV (reference sequence). The length of the CDR3 is 18 residues. V shed 0 bases, J shed 1 base, and the junction held 11 bases outside the gene matches.

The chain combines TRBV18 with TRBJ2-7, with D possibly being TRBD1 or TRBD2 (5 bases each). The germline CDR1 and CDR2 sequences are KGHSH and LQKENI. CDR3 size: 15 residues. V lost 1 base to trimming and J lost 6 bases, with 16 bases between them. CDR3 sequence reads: CASSPRTLVGSEQYF. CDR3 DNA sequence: TGTGCCAGCTCACCACGGACACTGGTGGGGAGCGAGCAGTACTTC. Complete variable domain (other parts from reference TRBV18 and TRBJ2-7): NAGVMQNPRHLVRRRGQEARLRCSPMKGHSHVYWYRQLPEEGLKFMVYLQKENIIDESGMPKERFSAEFPKEGPSILRIQQVVRGDSAAYFCASSPRTLVGSEQYFGPGTRLTVT.

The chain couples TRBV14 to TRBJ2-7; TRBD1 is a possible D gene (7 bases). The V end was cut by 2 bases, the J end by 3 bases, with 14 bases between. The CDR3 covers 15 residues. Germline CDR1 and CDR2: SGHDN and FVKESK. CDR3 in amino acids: CASSQWAGGFYEQYF. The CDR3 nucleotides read TGTGCCAGCAGCCAATGGGCAGGGGGGTTCTACGAGCAGTACTTC.

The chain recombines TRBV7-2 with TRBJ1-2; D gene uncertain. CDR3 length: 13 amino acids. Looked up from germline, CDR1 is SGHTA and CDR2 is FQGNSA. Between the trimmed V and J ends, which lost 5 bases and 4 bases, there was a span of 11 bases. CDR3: CASSARLGYGYTF. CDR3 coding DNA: TGTGCCAGCAGCGCGCGACTAGGCTATGGCTACACCTTC.